This paragraph reports one TCR beta chain. Its target is not known. The data were taken from a study of CD8 T cells in Susac syndrome. About the research overall: When their blood was taken, patients with Susac syndrome were therapy-naive, taking corticosteroids, or taking intravenous immunoglobulin alone.

General study points: When the CD4+ T cell repertoires of patients with Susac syndrome were examined, they did not show any clonal expansion.

The CDR3 totals 15 residues. The V end lost 4 bases, the J end lost 4 bases, and 16 bases lay between the germline ends. In germline, CDR1 is SEHNR, CDR2 FQNEAQ (reference sequence). Negative isolation was used for CD8+ and CD4+ T cells and FACS enrichment for TEMRA cells. Random hexamers served to reverse transcribe about 0.45 to 1 ug RNA. Across 54 Vbeta and 13 Jbeta, immunoSEQ multiplex PCR amplified TCR beta CDR3. TCRdb used MiXCR to reprocess the immunoSEQ multiplex PCR reads, holding one entry per CDR3 protein. The table shows approximately 260,000 distinct CDR3 sequences, with less than 96% occurring only once.

This sequence joins TRBV7-9 and TRBJ1-2; no reliable D call. This receptor was taken from a human donor with Susac syndrome. The sequenced sample was CD4+ T cells from PBMCs. In DNA form, the CDR3 reads TGTGCCAGCAGCTCCACGAGGGTTGATAGCTATGGCTACACCTTC. This encodes CASSSTRVDSYGYTF.